The 6 T cell receptor beta chains in this list originate from one sample, sequenced in a study of cytomegalovirus exposure and HLA in healthy donors. Clones were read by immunoSEQ multiplex PCR, and TCRdb kept only the in-frame ones, dropping some. The table includes some 110,000 clones, about 91% detected once. Input material: PBMCs. These receptors came from a man in his late teens or twenties in good health and CMV-seronegative.

The J gene is TRBJ2-1, the V gene TRBV5-4; D might be TRBD2 (5 bases). The length of the CDR3 is 14 residues. CDR1 and CDR2 from the germline V gene are SGHNT and YYREEE (reference sequence). Trimming left V 4 bases short and J 8 bases short, with 16 bases between. The CDR3 sequence: CASSARTSLDEQFF. The CDR3 DNA reads as TGTGCCAGCAGCGCCCGGACTTCCCTCGATGAGCAGTTCTTC.

This clone showed up just once. The chain employs TRBV28 and TRBJ1-1; TRBD1 is a possible D gene (6 bases). Germline CDR1 is MDHEN and CDR2 is SYDVKM. V was trimmed by 5 bases and J by 1 base, leaving 14 bases between them. The CDR3 sequence is 15 residues long. The CDR3 sequence is CASSQWDNQNTEAFF. CDR3 in DNA: TGTGCCAGCAGTCAGTGGGACAATCAGAACACTGAAGCTTTCTTT.

The CDR3 coding sequence is TGTGCCAGCAGCTTAGATGGTCCGGCGGAAGACAATGAAAAACTGTTTTTT. This codes for CASSLDGPAEDNEKLFF. J is TRBJ1-4 and V is TRBV11-3, with D uncertain. CDR1 is SGHNT, CDR2 YENEEA, per germline. V gave up 0 bases and J gave up 5 bases, with 16 bases separating them. This CDR3 comprises 17 residues.

This chain uses TRBV6-4 with TRBJ2-3; 7 nucleotides agree with TRBD2. CDR1 MRHNA and CDR2 SNTAGT come from the germline V gene. This CDR3 comprises 14 residues. V dropped 0 bases and J dropped 6; count of bases not matched to a gene: 3. CDR3 coding DNA: TGTGCCAGCAGTGACTCCAGCGGGAAGGATACGCAGTATTTT. Its protein is CASSDSSGKDTQYF.

The V gene is TRBV6-1, the J gene TRBJ2-1; tentative D call: TRBD1 (5 bases). V dropped 2 bases and J dropped 8 bases, with 13 bases sitting between them. The V gene's germline CDR1 is MNHNS and CDR2 SASEGT. This CDR3 region has 14 residues. This CDR3 is CASSETWGRDEQFF. The CDR3 DNA reads as TGTGCCAGCAGTGAAACCTGGGGCCGGGATGAGCAGTTCTTC.

The chain uses TRBV28 and TRBJ2-2, with 10 bases lining up with TRBD1. Germline loops: CDR1 MDHEN, CDR2 SYDVKM. This CDR3 is 16 amino acids long. V gave up 6 bases and J gave up 5 bases; unmatched junction bases: 9. The CDR3 loop reads CASREKGQGLTGELFF. CDR3 nucleotide sequence: TGTGCCAGCAGGGAAAAGGGACAGGGGCTTACCGGGGAGCTGTTTTTT.